This is a list of T cell receptor beta chains from one sample in a study of T cell responses to AZD1222 COVID-19 vaccine. Profiling relied on immunoSEQ multiplex PCR, and the TCRdb table lists in-frame clones only, not all of them. The table has around 130,000 clones, roughly 85% seen once. The material sequenced was peripheral blood, taken on day 0 of AZD1222 vaccination. These receptors were obtained from an adult in good health. CDR3s leave out the opening cysteine and the closing phenylalanine or tryptophan. Each record gives: J gene, V gene, CDR3 protein.

TRBJ2-7 TRBV4-1 ARSHDRDRGRQLREQY
TRBJ1-2 TRBV5-5 ASSLNTGNGYT
TRBJ2-7 TRBV12-3/TRBV12-4 ASSFGTDREQY
TRBJ1-5 TRBV2 ASSQLNSNQPQH
TRBJ1-2 TRBV19 ASSQGWGFYGYT
TRBJ1-5 TRBV18 ASSQMDSLNQPQH
TRBJ2-1 TRBV6-4 ASSDRLTAAGSAEQF
TRBJ1-1 TRBV30 AWSLSMNEAF
TRBJ2-3 TRBV4-1 ASSQPTKGIPDTQY
TRBJ2-7 TRBV7-2 ASSFSSGGIGEQY
TRBJ1-2 TRBV18 ASSPSSPGNYGYT
TRBJ2-5 TRBV7-2 ASSLGGPRIGETQY
TRBJ2-3 TRBV7-9 ASSFRARALLGADTQY
TRBJ2-6 TRBV24-1 ATSDFVQTGANVLT
TRBJ1-4 TRBV9 ASTPGGLEEKLF
TRBJ2-5 TRBV11-2 ASSLVRLAGEETQY
TRBJ2-7 TRBV5-5 ASSLTRTSGGYEQY
TRBJ1-5 TRBV19 ASSNKGGGNQPQH
TRBJ2-7 TRBV7-9 ASSPGWGPTEQY
TRBJ1-4 TRBV18 ASSPFTDEKLF
TRBJ2-1 TRBV6-5 AGKHGTQDDEQF
TRBJ2-1 TRBV5-1 ASSLQGAAGMGEQF
TRBJ2-7 TRBV5-4 ASSRPGGPSDEQY
TRBJ2-2 TRBV19 ASRRGRDAGELF
TRBJ1-5 TRBV30 AWSVGGNNQPQH
TRBJ2-7 TRBV3-1/TRBV3-2 ASSAPGTQYEQY
TRBJ2-3 TRBV5-5 ASSLGDRGTDTQY
TRBJ2-7 TRBV6-5 ASSYQTGIDEQY
TRBJ2-7 TRBV29-1 SVAIETYEQY
TRBJ1-2 TRBV29-1 SVEGLQGDYGYT
TRBJ1-5 TRBV2 ASSEAEQNQPQH
TRBJ1-2 TRBV27 ASRGAGERGQSYT
TRBJ1-1 TRBV7-9 ASSGGGFNTEAF
TRBJ2-7 TRBV28 ASSLGDGRDYEQY
TRBJ2-7 TRBV9 ASSVGSGWYEQY
TRBJ2-1 TRBV5-1 ASSRTGKDEQF
TRBJ2-7 TRBV5-6 ASSLGGGNGYEQY
TRBJ1-1 TRBV13 ASRHGLRNTEAF
TRBJ2-6 TRBV12-3/TRBV12-4 ASSFSGANVLT
TRBJ1-4 TRBV11-2 ASSLVAGAQEKLF
TRBJ2-2 TRBV28 ASGKDSNTGELF
TRBJ1-6 TRBV20-1 SASGQQNSPLH
TRBJ2-1 TRBV24-1 ATSDGWTQETYNEQF
TRBJ1-2 TRBV27 ASRTIGGLRGYT
TRBJ1-1 TRBV27 ASGGTGNTEAF
TRBJ1-2 TRBV6-5 ASSRGQGVYGYT
TRBJ1-5 TRBV2 ASRERTGRDQPQH
TRBJ1-1 TRBV7-9 ASSSLGDTEAF
TRBJ1-1 TRBV27 ASSSLQLVEAF
TRBJ2-7 TRBV7-2 ASSSSGEREQY
TRBJ1-2 TRBV7-9 ASSQERVSKSRKDYGYT